The entry that follows covers one T cell receptor (beta chain) sequence. Here immunoSEQ multiplex PCR was the method, and the copy in TCRdb shows in-frame clones only, minus some. The sample has 8,500 to 10,000 clones, about 79% seen once. Germline V gene data show CDR1 as MNHEY and CDR2 as SMNVEV (reference sequence). The CDR3 has 18 residues. The germline V and J ends were trimmed by 5 bases and 3 bases, with 23 bases remaining between them. This entry is derived from a study of early stage breast cancer tumors. Sequencing input: normal breast tissue next to the tumor. This sequence joins TRBV27 and TRBJ2-1; no clear D gene. The clonotype comes from a person between 35 and 49 years old with breast cancer. The CDR3 nucleotides read TGTGCCAGCAGTCCACCCGTGGTCACAGAAGACGACTACAATGAGCAGTTCTTC. This translates into CASSPPVVTEDDYNEQFF.